What follows are 12 T cell receptor beta chains derived from one specimen sequenced in a study of blood T cell repertoires in COVID-19. The data were produced by immunoSEQ multiplex PCR, yet TCRdb's version contains in-frame clones alone and is incomplete. The profile shows approximately 140,000 clones, over 80% of them singletons. The source material was peripheral blood. The receptor source for this set is a man between 25 and 39 years old with COVID-19, enrolled during active disease.

The V gene is TRBV21-1, the J gene TRBJ2-7; the D call of TRBD1 is as the table states it, not checked on the DNA. TRBV21-1 is a known pseudogene. This CDR3 contains 16 residues. The CDR3 loop is CASSHEDRELSYEQYF. DNA for the CDR3: TGTGCCAGCAGCCACGAAGACAGAGAACTCTCCTACGAGCAGTACTTC.

This clone was seen a handful of times. The chain employs TRBV19 and TRBJ2-1; TRBD2 matches at 11 bases. Germline V gene sequence: CDR1 LNHDA, CDR2 SQIVND (reference sequence). The CDR3 runs to 18 residues. Germline trimming cut 4 bases from V and 7 bases from J; bases unmatched to any gene: 15. The CDR3 region is CASSTKTSGSPPWNEQFF. DNA of the CDR3: TGTGCCAGTAGTACCAAAACTAGCGGGAGTCCCCCTTGGAATGAGCAGTTCTTC.

The chain joins TRBV28 to TRBJ1-1; D remains ambiguous. The CDR3 consists of 11 residues. Trimming left V 10 bases short and J 5 bases short, with 11 bases between. Germline V gives CDR1 MDHEN, CDR2 SYDVKM. The CDR3 bases are TGTGCCACCTCCTCGGGGACTGAAGCTTTCTTT. As protein: CATSSGTEAFF.

The V call is TRBV2, the J call TRBJ1-5; 9 positions match TRBD1. Germline CDR1 is SNHLY and CDR2 is FYNNEI. CDR3 length: 18 amino acids. With V trimmed by 6 bases and J by 1 base, 13 bases remained unmatched. CDR3 nucleotide sequence: TGTGCCAGCAGACCCCACACAGGGGGCGCCGGGAGCAATCAGCCCCAGCATTTT. Amino acids: CASRPHTGGAGSNQPQHF.

This clone was counted between two and nine times. The V and J genes are TRBV15 and TRBJ2-7; 7 positions match TRBD1. The V gene's germline CDR1 is LNHNV and CDR2 YYDKDF (reference sequence). The CDR3 has 15 residues. After removal of 1 base from V and 2 bases from J, the junction contained 5 bases not matched to a gene. The CDR3 reads CATSRAGTEAYEQYF. CDR3 DNA: TGTGCCACCAGCAGAGCCGGGACAGAAGCCTACGAGCAGTACTTC.

The chain employs TRBV12-3 or TRBV12-4 and TRBJ2-3; D possibly corresponds to TRBD1 (5 bases). The V end lost 4 bases, the J end lost 6 bases, and 11 bases lay between the germline ends. The length of the CDR3 is 13 residues. The CDR3 DNA reads TGTGCCAGCAGTTATGACAGTCCCGATACGCAGTATTTT. It yields the protein CASSYDSPDTQYF.

The chain has TRBV5-1 and TRBJ1-1, with D tentatively TRBD1 (5 bases). The CDR3 extends over 14 amino acids. Trimming left V 4 bases short and J 1 base short, with 11 bases between. Germline-derived CDR1 and CDR2 are SGHRS and YFSETQ. The CDR3 loop reads CASSLSGQNTEAFF. For the CDR3, the DNA is TGCGCCAGCAGCCTTAGCGGACAGAACACTGAAGCTTTCTTT.

The gene calls are TRBV6-4 and TRBJ2-2; 8 bases match TRBD1. The CDR3 covers 15 residues. Germline assignment: CDR1 MRHNA and CDR2 SNTAGT. Losses at the gene ends were 4 bases for V and 1 base for J; bases not matched to a gene: 2. As DNA, the CDR3 is TGTGCCAGCAGTGCCGGGACAGGGAACACCGGGGAGCTGTTTTTT. Translating gives CASSAGTGNTGELFF.

The chain couples TRBV6-5 to TRBJ2-1; the D gene is possibly TRBD1 (5 bases). CDR3 length: 13 residues. The V and J ends lost 2 bases and 12 bases respectively, with 14 bases between them. Germline V gives CDR1 MNHEY, CDR2 SVGAGI. CDR3 loop: CASSYGGHYGQFF. The CDR3 bases are TGTGCCAGCAGTTACGGTGGACACTACGGGCAGTTCTTC.

This clone has just a few counts. The V gene is TRBV24-1, the J gene TRBJ2-1, with 12 bases aligning to TRBD1. CDR3 length: 16 amino acids. V lost 4 bases, J lost 7 bases, and 7 bases stayed unmatched. Germline V lookup: CDR1 KGHDR, CDR2 SFDVKD. CDR3 nucleotide sequence: TGTGCCACCAGTGACATTGGGACAGGGGGCATTAATGAGCAGTTCTTC. Its protein is CATSDIGTGGINEQFF.

The rearrangement uses TRBV5-5 and TRBJ1-6; D is unclear. The germline V and J ends were trimmed by 4 bases and 6 bases, with 17 bases remaining between them. This CDR3 has 16 amino acids. Per germline, CDR1 SGHKS and CDR2 YYEKEE (reference sequence). CDR3 loop: CASSQPPDIGNSPLHF. Written as DNA, the CDR3 is TGTGCCAGCAGCCAACCCCCAGACATCGGTAATTCACCCCTCCACTTT. Using reference TRBV5-5 and TRBJ1-6 for the parts outside the CDR3, the full variable domain is DAGVTQSPTHLIKTRGQQVTLRCSPISGHKSVSWYQQVLGQGPQFIFQYYEKEERGRGNFPDRFSARQFPNYSSELNVNALLLGDSALYLCASSQPPDIGNSPLHFGNGTRLTVT.

The genes are TRBV7-9 and TRBJ2-7; 11 nucleotides agree with TRBD2. Per the germline V gene, CDR1 is SEHNR and CDR2 is FQNEAQ (reference sequence). V shed 8 bases and J 7 bases; nucleotides not matched to a gene: 10. CDR3 length: 14 amino acids. CDR3 coding DNA: TGTGCCAGCGGGACTAGCGGTGTCAAGGGAGAGCAGTACTTC. It is translated as CASGTSGVKGEQYF. The whole variable domain, remainder taken from reference TRBV7-9 and TRBJ2-7, is DTGVSQNPRHKITKRGQNVTFRCDPISEHNRLYWYRQTLGQGPEFLTYFQNEAQLEKSRLLSDRFSAERPKGSFSTLEIQRTEQGDSAMYLCASGTSGVKGEQYFGPGTRLTVT.